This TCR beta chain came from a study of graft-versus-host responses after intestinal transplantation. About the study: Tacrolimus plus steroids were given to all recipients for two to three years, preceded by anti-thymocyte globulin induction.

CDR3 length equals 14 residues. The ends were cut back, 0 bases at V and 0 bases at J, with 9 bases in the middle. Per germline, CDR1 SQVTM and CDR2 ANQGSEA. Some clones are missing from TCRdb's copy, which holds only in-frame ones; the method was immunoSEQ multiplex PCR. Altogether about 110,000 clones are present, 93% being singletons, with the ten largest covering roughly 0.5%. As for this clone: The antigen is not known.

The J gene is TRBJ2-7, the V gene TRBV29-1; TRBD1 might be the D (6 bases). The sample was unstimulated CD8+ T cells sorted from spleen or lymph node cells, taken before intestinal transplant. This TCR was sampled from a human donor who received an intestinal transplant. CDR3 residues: CSVEEQDSSYEQYF. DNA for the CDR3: TGCAGCGTTGAAGAACAGGACAGCTCCTACGAGCAGTACTTC.